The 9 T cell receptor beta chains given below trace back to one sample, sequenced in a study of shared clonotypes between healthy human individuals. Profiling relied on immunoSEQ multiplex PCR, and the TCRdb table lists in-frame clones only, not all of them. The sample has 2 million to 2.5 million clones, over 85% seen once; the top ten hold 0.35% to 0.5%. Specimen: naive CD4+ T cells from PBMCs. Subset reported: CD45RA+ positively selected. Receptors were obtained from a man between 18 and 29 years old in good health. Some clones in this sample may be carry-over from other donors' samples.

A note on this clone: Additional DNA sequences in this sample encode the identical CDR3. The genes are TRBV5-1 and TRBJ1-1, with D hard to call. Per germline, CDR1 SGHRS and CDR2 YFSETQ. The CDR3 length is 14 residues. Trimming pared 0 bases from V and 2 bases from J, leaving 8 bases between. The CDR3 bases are TGCGCCAGCAGCTTGGAGGTCGGAAACACTGAAGCTTTCTTT. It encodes CASSLEVGNTEAFF.

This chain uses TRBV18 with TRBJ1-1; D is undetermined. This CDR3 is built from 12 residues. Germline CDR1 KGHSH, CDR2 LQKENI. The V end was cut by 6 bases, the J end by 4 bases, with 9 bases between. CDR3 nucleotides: TGTGCCAGCTCCACCCCGGGCACTGAAGCTTTCTTT. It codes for CASSTPGTEAFF.

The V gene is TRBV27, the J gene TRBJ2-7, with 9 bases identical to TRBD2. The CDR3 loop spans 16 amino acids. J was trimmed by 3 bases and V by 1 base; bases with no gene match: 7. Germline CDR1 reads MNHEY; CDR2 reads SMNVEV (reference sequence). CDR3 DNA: TGTGCCAGCAGTTTATTTGCCAGCGGGAGGAACTACGAGCAGTACTTC. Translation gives CASSLFASGRNYEQYF.

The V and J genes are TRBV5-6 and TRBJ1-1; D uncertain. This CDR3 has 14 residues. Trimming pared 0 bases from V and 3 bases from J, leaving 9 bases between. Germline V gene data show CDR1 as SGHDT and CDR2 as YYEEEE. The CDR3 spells CASSLGVRDTEAFF. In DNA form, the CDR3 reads TGTGCCAGCAGCTTGGGGGTTCGGGACACTGAAGCTTTCTTT.

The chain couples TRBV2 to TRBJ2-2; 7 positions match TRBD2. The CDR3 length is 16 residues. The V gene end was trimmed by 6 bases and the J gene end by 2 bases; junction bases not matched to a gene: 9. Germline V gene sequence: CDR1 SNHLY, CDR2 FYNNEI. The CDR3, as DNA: TGTGCCAGCAGAGCCCTAGCGGTAATTAACACCGGGGAGCTGTTTTTT. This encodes CASRALAVINTGELFF.

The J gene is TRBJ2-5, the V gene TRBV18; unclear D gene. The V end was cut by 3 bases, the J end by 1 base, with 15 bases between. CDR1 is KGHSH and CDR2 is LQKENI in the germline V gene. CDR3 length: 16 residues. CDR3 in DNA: TGTGCCAGCTCACCTTCTAGGGCGACCGGCCAAGAGACCCAGTACTTC. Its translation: CASSPSRATGQETQYF.

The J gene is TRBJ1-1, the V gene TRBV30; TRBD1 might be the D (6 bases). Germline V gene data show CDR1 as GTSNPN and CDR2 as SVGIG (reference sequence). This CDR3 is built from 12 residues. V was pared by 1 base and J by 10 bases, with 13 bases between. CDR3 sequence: CAWSGLTGPAFF. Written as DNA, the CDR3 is TGTGCCTGGAGTGGACTGACAGGTCCAGCTTTCTTT.

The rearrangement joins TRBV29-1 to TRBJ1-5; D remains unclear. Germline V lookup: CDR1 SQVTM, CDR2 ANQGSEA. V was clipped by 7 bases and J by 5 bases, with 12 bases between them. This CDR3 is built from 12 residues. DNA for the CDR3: TGCAGCGCCGCTCAGGCCGATCAGCCCCAGCATTTT. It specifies CSAAQADQPQHF.

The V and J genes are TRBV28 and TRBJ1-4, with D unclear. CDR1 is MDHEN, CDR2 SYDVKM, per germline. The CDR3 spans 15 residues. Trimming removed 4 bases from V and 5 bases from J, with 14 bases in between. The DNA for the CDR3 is TGTGCCAGCAGTTCCCCCGGAAATTCAAATGAAAAACTGTTTTTT. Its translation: CASSSPGNSNEKLFF.